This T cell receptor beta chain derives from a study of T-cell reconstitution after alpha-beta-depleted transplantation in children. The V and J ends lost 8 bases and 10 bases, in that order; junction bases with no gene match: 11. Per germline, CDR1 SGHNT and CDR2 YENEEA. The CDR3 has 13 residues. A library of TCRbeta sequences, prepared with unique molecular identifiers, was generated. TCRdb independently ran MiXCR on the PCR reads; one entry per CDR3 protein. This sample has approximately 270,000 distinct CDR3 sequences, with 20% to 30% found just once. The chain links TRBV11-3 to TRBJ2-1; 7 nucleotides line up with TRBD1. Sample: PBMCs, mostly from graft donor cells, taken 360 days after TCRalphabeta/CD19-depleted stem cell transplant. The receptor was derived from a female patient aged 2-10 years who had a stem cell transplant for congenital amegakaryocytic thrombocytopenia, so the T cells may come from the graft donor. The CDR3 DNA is TGTGCCAGCTCAACAACAGGGGTAGGGGAGCAGTTCTTC. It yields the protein CASSTTGVGEQFF.